This T cell receptor beta chain emerged from a study of cytomegalovirus exposure and HLA in healthy donors. 13 Jbeta primers and 60 Vbeta primers were used for the PCR. Method: immunoSEQ multiplex PCR; TCRdb's copy keeps in-frame clones and lacks some. The data show over 100,000 clones, with about 72% seen just once and roughly 1.5% held by the top ten. J lost 4 bases, V lost 5 bases, and 10 bases had no gene match. In germline, CDR1 is MDHEN, CDR2 SYDVKM. There are 15 residues in the CDR3. The sample was PBMCs. This chain connects TRBV28 to TRBJ1-1, with 7 bases lining up with TRBD1. The receptor comes from a female donor in good health and CMV-seronegative. The CDR3 nucleotides are TGTGCCAGCAGTGGGGGAAGAGGGGGCATCACTGAAGCTTTCTTT. Residues: CASSGGRGGITEAFF.